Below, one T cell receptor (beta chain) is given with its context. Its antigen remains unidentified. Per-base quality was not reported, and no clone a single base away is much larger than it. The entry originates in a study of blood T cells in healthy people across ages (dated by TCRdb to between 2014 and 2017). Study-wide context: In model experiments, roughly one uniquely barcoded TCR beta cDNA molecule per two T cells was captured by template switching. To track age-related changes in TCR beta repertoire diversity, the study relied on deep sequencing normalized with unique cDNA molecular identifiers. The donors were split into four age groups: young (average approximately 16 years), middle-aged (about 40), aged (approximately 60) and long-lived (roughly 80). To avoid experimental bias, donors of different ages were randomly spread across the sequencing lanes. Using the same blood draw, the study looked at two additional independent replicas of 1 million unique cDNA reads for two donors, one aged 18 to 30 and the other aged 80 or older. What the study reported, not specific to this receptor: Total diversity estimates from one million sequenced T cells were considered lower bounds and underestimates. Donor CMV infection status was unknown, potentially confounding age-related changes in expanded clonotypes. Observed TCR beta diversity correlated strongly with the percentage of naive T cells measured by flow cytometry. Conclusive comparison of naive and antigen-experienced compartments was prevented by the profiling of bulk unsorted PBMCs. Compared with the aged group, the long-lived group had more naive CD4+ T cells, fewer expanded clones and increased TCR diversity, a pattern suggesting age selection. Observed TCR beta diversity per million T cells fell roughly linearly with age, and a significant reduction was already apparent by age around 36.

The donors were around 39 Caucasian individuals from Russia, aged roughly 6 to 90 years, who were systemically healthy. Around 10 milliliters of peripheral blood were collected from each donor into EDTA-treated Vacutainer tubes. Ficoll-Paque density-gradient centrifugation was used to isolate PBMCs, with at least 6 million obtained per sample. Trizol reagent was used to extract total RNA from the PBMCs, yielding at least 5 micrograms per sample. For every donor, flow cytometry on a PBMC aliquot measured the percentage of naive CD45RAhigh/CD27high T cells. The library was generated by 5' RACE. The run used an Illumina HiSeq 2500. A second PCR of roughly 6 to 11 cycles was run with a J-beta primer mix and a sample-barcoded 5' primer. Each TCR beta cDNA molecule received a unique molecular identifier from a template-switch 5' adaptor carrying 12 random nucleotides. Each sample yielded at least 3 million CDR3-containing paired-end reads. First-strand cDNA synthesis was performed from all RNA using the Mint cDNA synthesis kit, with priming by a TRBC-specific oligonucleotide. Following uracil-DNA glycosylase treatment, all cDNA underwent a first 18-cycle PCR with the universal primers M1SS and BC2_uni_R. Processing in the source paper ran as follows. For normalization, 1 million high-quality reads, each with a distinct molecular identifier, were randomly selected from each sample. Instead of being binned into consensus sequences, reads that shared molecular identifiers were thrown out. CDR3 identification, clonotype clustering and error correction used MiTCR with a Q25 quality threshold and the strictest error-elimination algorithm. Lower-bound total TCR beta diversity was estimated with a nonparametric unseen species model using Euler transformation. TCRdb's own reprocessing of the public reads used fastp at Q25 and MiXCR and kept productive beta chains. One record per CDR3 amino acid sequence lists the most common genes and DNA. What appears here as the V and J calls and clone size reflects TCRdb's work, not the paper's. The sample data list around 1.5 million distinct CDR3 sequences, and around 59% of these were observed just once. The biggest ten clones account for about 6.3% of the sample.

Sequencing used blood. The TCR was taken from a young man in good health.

CDR3 loop: CASRRQGYLGTDTQYF. The sequenced DNA: TGTGCCAGCAGAAGACAGGGATACCTAGGCACAGATACGCAGTATTTT. The rearrangement joined TRBV6-1 to TRBJ2-3; 7 central bases correspond to TRBD1. From the cysteine up to the phenylalanine, the CDR3 has a length of 16 residues. This entry keeps only the CDR3 DNA: 48 bases, framed from base 1. CDR1 is given as MNHNS and CDR2 as SASEGT, both from the germline V gene. Trimming takes 6 bases off V and 1 base off J; junction bases not matched to a gene: 10.